In this sample, the clone carrying this T cell receptor (beta chain) turned up a few times. Antigen unknown. Naive CD4+ cells were CD45RA-selected; the remaining cells were memory. The assay was immunoSEQ multiplex PCR, and TCRdb's table has in-frame clones only and misses some. The sample holds about 1.1 million clones, 70% to 80% seen once. The ends were cut back, 3 bases at V and 7 bases at J, with 10 bases in the middle. CDR1 SGHTA and CDR2 FQGTGA come from the germline V gene. The CDR3 sequence is 13 residues long. These data originate in a study of shared clonotypes between healthy human individuals. Study results and caveats: With few donors, the genetic and exposure-history diversity represented was limited.

The source is a man younger than 35 in good health. Some clones in this sample may be carry-over from other donors' samples. Sequenced sample: memory CD4+ T cells from PBMCs. Subset meaning: CD45RA-negative fraction. The chain links TRBV7-3 to TRBJ2-1; D perhaps matches TRBD2 (6 bases). This CDR3 reads CASSLESGNEQFF. In nucleotides, the CDR3 is TGTGCCAGCAGCTTGGAAAGCGGGAATGAGCAGTTCTTC.